The 5 T cell receptor beta chains presented below share a single source sample, sequenced in a study of beta chain features in type 1 diabetes. Broader study findings: Type 1 diabetes patients showed a moderate but significant shortening of TCRB CDR3s in all four CD4+ subsets.

Of the isolated RNA, all was reverse transcribed, and so the sequenced material was expressed TCRB transcripts. TCRdb's copy holds only in-frame clones and misses some; the assay was immunoSEQ multiplex PCR. The top ten hold roughly 0.12% of the sample, which has around 600,000 clones, roughly 12% seen once. Their target antigens are unknown. Material for sequencing was naive CD4+ T cells from blood. Receptors were obtained from a man younger than 40 with type 1 diabetes.

This clone was found a few times. The gene calls are TRBV30 and TRBJ2-1, with 8 bases matching TRBD1. This CDR3 has 13 amino acids. V was pared by 5 bases and J by 4 bases, with 4 bases of the junction left unmatched. In germline, CDR1 is GTSNPN, CDR2 SVGIG (reference sequence). Written as DNA, the CDR3 is TGTGCCTGGGCCAGGGGGCTATACAATGAGCAGTTCTTC. It translates to CAWARGLYNEQFF.

This clone was found a few times. The rearrangement joins TRBV7-2 to TRBJ2-2; 7 nucleotides agree with TRBD1. Germline V gives CDR1 SGHTA, CDR2 FQGNSA. CDR3 length equals 17 residues. The J segment lost 3 bases and the V segment lost 2 bases, leaving 9 bases of the junction unmatched. CDR3 DNA: TGTGCCAGCAGCTTACTTCAAGGGGGCGCGGACACCGGGGAGCTGTTTTTT. It is translated as CASSLLQGGADTGELFF.

This clone turned up a few times. The V gene is TRBV6-6, the J gene TRBJ2-2, with D possibly matching TRBD1 (5 bases). Trimming removed 4 bases from V and 5 bases from J, with 11 bases in between. CDR3 size: 14 residues. Germline loops: CDR1 MNHNY, CDR2 SVGAGI (reference sequence). This chain's CDR3 is CASSSYSGTGELFF. DNA of the CDR3: TGTGCCAGCAGTTCTTATTCAGGGACCGGGGAGCTGTTTTTT.

The chain combines TRBV7-2 with TRBJ1-3, with D possibly matching TRBD1 (5 bases). The V and J ends lost 3 bases and 4 bases respectively, with 13 bases between them. Per germline, CDR1 SGHTA and CDR2 FQGNSA. The CDR3 sequence is 15 residues long. CDR3 in DNA: TGTGCCAGCAGCTTTGACAGACATTCCGGAAACACCATATATTTT. The encoded protein is CASSFDRHSGNTIYF.

This chain links TRBV2 with TRBJ1-1, with D tentatively TRBD1 (5 bases). The germline CDR1 and CDR2 sequences are SNHLY and FYNNEI. The V gene lost 6 bases and the J gene lost 1 base, with 15 bases spanning the gap. The CDR3 has 15 amino acids. CDR3 amino acids: CASSRGEVGNTEAFF. DNA for the CDR3: TGTGCCAGCAGCAGAGGGGAGGTAGGGAACACTGAAGCTTTCTTT. Drawing the rest from reference TRBV2 and TRBJ1-1, the complete variable domain is EPEVTQTPSHQVTQMGQEVILRCVPISNHLYFYWYRQILGQKVEFLVSFYNNEISEKSEIFDDQFSVERPDGSNFTLKIRSTKLEDSAMYFCASSRGEVGNTEAFFGQGTRLTVV.